The rows below give T cell receptor beta chains drawn from one sample of a study of blood T cell repertoires in COVID-19. The protocol was immunoSEQ multiplex PCR, while the TCRdb copy is restricted to in-frame clones and leaves out a portion. This sample has some 670,000 clones, with around 90% found just once. The specimen was peripheral blood. The receptors originated from a woman in her late teens or twenties with acute or convalescent COVID-19. CDR3s include the opening cysteine and the closing phenylalanine or tryptophan. A D gene is named only where the DNA matches it firmly. Clone sizes are given selectively: once, few, many, or a class where the clone is expanded.

TRBJ1-6 TRBV15 . . CATSRGAANSPLHF TGTGCCACCAGCAGAGGGGCCGCGAATTCACCCCTCCACTTT
TRBJ1-3 TRBV18 . TRBD1 CASSPTGDGNTIYF TGTGCCAGCTCACCGACAGGGGACGGAAACACCATATATTTT
TRBJ2-7 TRBV6-5 . TRBD2 CASSLGLAGNYEQYF TGTGCCAGCAGTTTAGGACTAGCGGGGAATTACGAGCAGTACTTC
TRBJ2-3 TRBV4-2 . TRBD2 CASSQDSGVTDTQYF TGTGCCAGCAGCCAAGATAGCGGGGTCACAGATACGCAGTATTTT
TRBJ1-5 TRBV14 . TRBD1 CASSQGQGNNQPQHF TGTGCCAGCAGCCAGGGACAGGGGAACAATCAGCCCCAGCATTTT
TRBJ1-4 TRBV9 . TRBD1 CASSGPGQGYEKLFF TGTGCCAGCAGCGGTCCGGGACAGGGGTATGAAAAACTGTTTTTT
TRBJ1-2 TRBV12-3/TRBV12-4 once . CASSLPGSYGYTF TGTGCCAGCAGTCTGCCGGGATCCTATGGCTACACCTTC
TRBJ2-7 TRBV7-9 . TRBD2 CASSFLAGSSYEQYF TGTGCCAGCAGCTTTCTAGCGGGGAGCTCCTACGAGCAGTACTTC
TRBJ1-2 TRBV7-9 . TRBD1 CASSPAGTGNAGYTF TGTGCCAGCAGCCCTGCCGGGACAGGGAACGCTGGCTACACCTTC
TRBJ2-5 TRBV5-4 once . CASSLGSQETQYF TGTGCCAGCAGCTTGGGGAGCCAAGAGACCCAGTACTTC
TRBJ2-7 TRBV5-1 . TRBD1 CASSTGTGGRYEQYF TGCGCCAGCAGCACCGGGACAGGGGGTCGGTACGAGCAGTACTTC
TRBJ1-2 TRBV12-3/TRBV12-4 . . CASSLAEANGYTF TGTGCCAGCAGTTTAGCAGAGGCGAATGGCTACACCTTC
TRBJ2-7 TRBV7-9 . . CASSSDIGEQYF TGTGCCAGCAGCTCGGACATTGGTGAGCAGTACTTC
TRBJ1-1 TRBV18 . . CASSPPQGRWTEAFF TGTGCCAGCTCACCACCGCAGGGAAGGTGGACTGAAGCTTTCTTT
TRBJ1-2 TRBV7-9 . TRBD1 CASSTQGAHYGYTF TGTGCCAGCAGCACACAGGGGGCCCACTATGGCTACACCTTC
TRBJ2-5 TRBV19 . TRBD2 CASSGAGGRLQTQYF TGTGCCAGTAGCGGAGCGGGGGGGCGGTTACAGACCCAGTACTTC
TRBJ1-5 TRBV7-9 . . CASSSDTRNQPQHF TGTGCCAGCAGCTCGGACACACGCAATCAGCCCCAGCATTTT
TRBJ2-7 TRBV3-1/TRBV3-2 . TRBD2 CASSQPGASGGYEQYF TGTGCCAGCAGCCAACCCGGGGCTAGCGGGGGCTACGAGCAGTACTTC
TRBJ2-7 TRBV7-2 . . CASSLVTDYEQYF TGTGCCAGCAGCTTAGTGACTGATTACGAGCAGTACTTC
TRBJ1-2 TRBV27 . . CASSFSGGAAYGYTF TGTGCCAGCAGTTTCTCTGGGGGGGCCGCCTATGGCTACACCTTC
TRBJ2-7 TRBV7-9 . TRBD2 CASSSGTSGGAEQYF TGTGCCAGCAGCTCCGGGACTAGCGGGGGGGCCGAGCAGTACTTC
TRBJ1-5 TRBV20-1 . . CSASRRSGQPQHF TGCAGTGCTAGTAGGCGGTCGGGTCAGCCCCAGCATTTT
TRBJ1-1 TRBV3-1/TRBV3-2 . TRBD1 CASSQGTGEVNTEAFF TGTGCCAGCAGCCAAGGGACAGGGGAGGTGAACACTGAAGCTTTCTTT
TRBJ2-3 TRBV30 . . CAWSATTDTQYF TGTGCCTGGAGCGCAACTACAGATACGCAGTATTTT
TRBJ2-1 TRBV27 once TRBD1 CASSSGRDRDYNEQFF TGTGCCAGCAGTTCGGGCCGGGACAGGGACTACAATGAGCAGTTCTTC
TRBJ1-1 TRBV3-1/TRBV3-2 . . CASSRQQGVYTEAFF TGTGCCAGCAGCCGACAACAGGGAGTTTACACTGAAGCTTTCTTT
TRBJ1-2 TRBV5-1 . . CASSLMEGPVNGYTF TGCGCCAGCAGCTTGATGGAGGGGCCTGTCAATGGCTACACCTTC
TRBJ1-1 TRBV11-2 few . CASSLGRGRSDSEAFF TGTGCCAGCAGCTTAGGCCGCGGGAGAAGTGACTCTGAAGCTTTCTTT
TRBJ1-1 TRBV7-6 . . CASSLQGLMNTEAFF TGTGCCAGCAGCTTACAGGGGTTGATGAACACTGAAGCTTTCTTT
TRBJ2-1 TRBV7-9 . TRBD2 CASISAGGPYNEQFF TGTGCCAGCATATCAGCGGGGGGGCCCTACAATGAGCAGTTCTTC
TRBJ1-1 TRBV6-5 . TRBD1 CASSFPGQMNTEAFF TGTGCCAGCAGTTTTCCGGGACAGATGAACACTGAAGCTTTCTTT
TRBJ1-4 TRBV5-6 . . CASSLVAQATNEKLFF TGTGCCAGCAGCTTGGTTGCGCAAGCAACTAATGAAAAACTGTTTTTT
TRBJ1-3 TRBV7-2 . . CASSLGRYSGNTIYF TGTGCCAGCAGCTTAGGCAGGTACTCTGGAAACACCATATATTTT
TRBJ1-2 TRBV5-3 . TRBD1 CARSFRDRGEANYGYTF TGTGCCAGAAGCTTTAGGGACAGGGGCGAAGCTAACTATGGCTACACCTTC
TRBJ1-5 TRBV5-1 once . CASSLTPGQPQHF TGCGCCAGCAGCTTGACTCCCGGTCAGCCCCAGCATTTT
TRBJ2-7 TRBV11-2 . . CASSFAGAGYEQYF TGTGCCAGCAGCTTCGCGGGGGCCGGCTACGAGCAGTACTTC
TRBJ1-5 TRBV6-1 . . CASSEVGRSNQPQHF TGTGCCAGCAGTGAAGTGGGCAGAAGCAATCAGCCCCAGCATTTT
TRBJ2-3 TRBV9 . TRBD2 CASSVAGGPPDTQYF TGTGCCAGCAGCGTAGCGGGGGGGCCACCAGATACGCAGTATTTT
TRBJ1-1 TRBV18 . . CASSPTDTEAFF TGTGCCAGCTCACCGACAGACACTGAAGCTTTCTTT
TRBJ1-3 TRBV7-6 . TRBD1 CASSFSDRGNSGNTIYF TGTGCCAGCAGCTTTTCGGACAGGGGGAACTCTGGAAACACCATATATTTT
TRBJ1-1 TRBV2 . . CGGQGMNTEAFF TGCGGAGGGCAGGGTATGAACACTGAAGCTTTCTTT
TRBJ1-1 TRBV4-1 . . CASSQVAGFTEAFF TGCGCCAGCAGCCAAGTGGCGGGGTTCACTGAAGCTTTCTTT
TRBJ1-6 TRBV30 once . CAWSVGVMGSPLHF TGTGCCTGGAGTGTAGGGGTAATGGGATCACCCCTCCACTTT
TRBJ1-2 TRBV6-5 . TRBD1 CASSRTGWGYTF TGTGCCAGCAGCAGGACAGGATGGGGCTACACCTTC
TRBJ2-6 TRBV4-2 . TRBD1 CASSQGQGLGGANVLTF TGTGCCAGCAGCCAAGGACAGGGGCTCGGAGGGGCCAACGTCCTGACTTTC
TRBJ1-1 TRBV15 . . CATSIGEGGTEAFF TGTGCCACCAGCATTGGGGAGGGTGGCACTGAAGCTTTCTTT
TRBJ1-1 TRBV6-5 . . CASSYRTGTAFF TGTGCCAGCAGTTATCGAACAGGGACAGCTTTCTTT
TRBJ2-3 TRBV27 . . CASTGGPDTQYF TGTGCCAGCACCGGGGGTCCAGATACGCAGTATTTT
TRBJ1-3 TRBV6-5 . . CASSYSLNSGNTIYF TGTGCCAGCAGTTACAGCCTAAACTCTGGAAACACCATATATTTT
TRBJ2-7 TRBV4-3 once TRBD1 CASSQELGQGVAYEQYF TGCGCCAGCAGCCAAGAATTGGGACAGGGTGTCGCCTACGAGCAGTACTTC
TRBJ2-5 TRBV30 . . CAWSPQGKETQYF TGTGCCTGGAGTCCACAGGGTAAAGAGACCCAGTACTTC
TRBJ1-6 TRBV12-5 . TRBD1 CASGLDPLGQGESSYNSPLHF TGTGCTAGTGGTTTGGACCCACTTGGACAGGGCGAGAGCTCCTATAATTCACCCCTCCACTTT
TRBJ1-2 TRBV12-3/TRBV12-4 once . CASILGQGGYTF TGTGCCAGCATCCTGGGGCAGGGGGGCTACACCTTC
TRBJ1-1 TRBV11-2 . . CASTPQGFGVNTEAFF TGTGCCAGCACCCCACAGGGCTTTGGGGTGAACACTGAAGCTTTCTTT
TRBJ2-1 TRBV27 once TRBD2 CASSPTSGGNNEQFF TGTGCCAGCAGTCCAACTAGCGGGGGAAACAATGAGCAGTTCTTC
TRBJ1-5 TRBV18 . TRBD1 CASSHSGQGSNQPQHF TGTGCCAGCTCACACTCGGGACAGGGTAGCAATCAGCCCCAGCATTTT
TRBJ1-1 TRBV2 . . CASRRQETNTEAFF TGTGCCAGCAGGAGACAGGAGACGAACACTGAAGCTTTCTTT
TRBJ1-1 TRBV29-1 many . CSVDREINTEAFF TGCAGCGTTGACCGGGAAATTAACACTGAAGCTTTCTTT